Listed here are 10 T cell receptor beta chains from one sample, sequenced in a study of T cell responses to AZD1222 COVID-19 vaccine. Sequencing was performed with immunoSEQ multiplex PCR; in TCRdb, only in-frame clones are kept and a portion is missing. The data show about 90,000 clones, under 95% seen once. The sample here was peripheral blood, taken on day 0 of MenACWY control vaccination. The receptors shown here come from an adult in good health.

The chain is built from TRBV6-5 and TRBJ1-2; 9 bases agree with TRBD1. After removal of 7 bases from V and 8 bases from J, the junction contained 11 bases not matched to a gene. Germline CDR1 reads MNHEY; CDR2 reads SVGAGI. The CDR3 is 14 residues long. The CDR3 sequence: CASTLTGGSLGYTF. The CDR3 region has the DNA TGTGCCAGCACCCTGACAGGGGGAAGTTTGGGCTACACCTTC.

CDR3 sequence (DNA): TGTGCCAGCAGTTACAGCAACACTGAAGCTTTCTTT. Protein product: CASSYSNTEAFF. The chain links TRBV6-6 to TRBJ1-1; D ambiguous. CDR1 is MNHNY and CDR2 is SVGAGI in the germline V gene (reference sequence). The CDR3 has 12 amino acids. Trimming took 2 bases from V and 2 from J, leaving 3 bases between them.

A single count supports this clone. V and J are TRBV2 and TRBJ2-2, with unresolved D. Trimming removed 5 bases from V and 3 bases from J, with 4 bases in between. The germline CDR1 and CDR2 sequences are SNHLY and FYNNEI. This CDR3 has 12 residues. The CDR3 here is CASSRDTGELFF. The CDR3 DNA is TGTGCCAGCAGTCGGGACACCGGGGAGCTGTTTTTT. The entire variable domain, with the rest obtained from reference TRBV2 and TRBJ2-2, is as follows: EPEVTQTPSHQVTQMGQEVILRCVPISNHLYFYWYRQILGQKVEFLVSFYNNEISEKSEIFDDQFSVERPDGSNFTLKIRSTKLEDSAMYFCASSRDTGELFFGEGSRLTVL.

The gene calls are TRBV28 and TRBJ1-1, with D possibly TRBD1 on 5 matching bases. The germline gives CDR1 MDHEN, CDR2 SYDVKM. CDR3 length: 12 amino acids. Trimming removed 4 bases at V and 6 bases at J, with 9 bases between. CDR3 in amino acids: CASSSGSPEAFF. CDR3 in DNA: TGTGCCAGCAGTTCAGGGAGCCCTGAAGCTTTCTTT.

The CDR3 sequence: CASSTRGRTDTQYF. The CDR3 DNA is TGTGCCAGCAGCACCAGGGGGCGCACAGATACGCAGTATTTT. The chain uses TRBV7-9 and TRBJ2-3; 8 positions agree with TRBD1. The junction had 2 bases not matched to a gene; V was cut back by 5 bases and J by 1 base. The germline CDR1 and CDR2 sequences are SEHNR and FQNEAQ (reference sequence). The CDR3 has 14 amino acids.

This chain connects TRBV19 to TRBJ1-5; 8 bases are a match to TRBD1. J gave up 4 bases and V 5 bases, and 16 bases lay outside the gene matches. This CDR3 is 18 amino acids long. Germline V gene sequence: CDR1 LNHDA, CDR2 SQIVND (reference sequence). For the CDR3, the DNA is TGTGCCAGTAGTCCAAGGCCCCCTTCAGGGGGCTCGAATCAGCCCCAGCATTTT. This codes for CASSPRPPSGGSNQPQHF.

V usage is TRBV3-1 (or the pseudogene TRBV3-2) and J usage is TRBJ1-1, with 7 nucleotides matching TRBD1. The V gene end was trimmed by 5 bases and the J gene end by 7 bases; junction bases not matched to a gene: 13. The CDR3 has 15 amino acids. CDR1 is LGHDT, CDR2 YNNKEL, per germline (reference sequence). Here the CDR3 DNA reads TGTGCCAGCAGCTTAAACCTCGGACAGGTTGGTGAAGCTTTCTTT. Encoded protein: CASSLNLGQVGEAFF.

CDR3 region: CASSQDVSLVMNTEAFF. The CDR3 DNA sequence: TGCGCCAGCAGCCAAGATGTCAGTCTGGTCATGAACACTGAAGCTTTCTTT. The V call is TRBV4-3, the J call TRBJ1-1; no definite D call. Trimming pared 0 bases from V and 0 bases from J, leaving 14 bases between. The germline V gene encodes CDR1 LGHNA and CDR2 YSLEER. The CDR3 covers 17 residues.

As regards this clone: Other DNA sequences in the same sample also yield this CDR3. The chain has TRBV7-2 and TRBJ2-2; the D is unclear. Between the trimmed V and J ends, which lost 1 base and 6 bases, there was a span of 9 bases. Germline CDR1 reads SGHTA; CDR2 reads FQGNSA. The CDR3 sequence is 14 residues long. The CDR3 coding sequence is TGTGCCAGCAGCTTAGTTGGTGGACCCGGGGAGCTGTTTTTT. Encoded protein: CASSLVGGPGELFF.

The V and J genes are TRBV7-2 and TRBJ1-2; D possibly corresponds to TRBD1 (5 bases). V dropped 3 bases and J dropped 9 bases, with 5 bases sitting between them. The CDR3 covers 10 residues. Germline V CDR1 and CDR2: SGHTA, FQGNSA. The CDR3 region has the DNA TGTGCCAGCAGCTTGGACAGCTACACCTTC. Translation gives CASSLDSYTF.